What follows are 30 T cell receptor beta chains derived from one specimen sequenced in a study of control samples from healthy donors and cancer patients. The assay was immunoSEQ multiplex PCR, and TCRdb's table has in-frame clones only and misses some. Altogether about 120,000 clones are present, 85% to 90% being singletons, with the ten largest covering less than 1.5%. The sample was PBMCs. The receptors were sampled from a woman aged 45-60 years with colorectal cancer.

The chain recombines TRBV28 with TRBJ2-3; D gene ambiguous. V gave up 4 bases and J gave up 1 base, with 6 bases separating them. Germline-derived CDR1 and CDR2 are MDHEN and SYDVKM. The CDR3 consists of 13 residues. The CDR3 sequence: CASSSSGTDTQYF. CDR3 in DNA: TGTGCCAGCAGTTCGTCAGGCACAGATACGCAGTATTTT.

This chain links TRBV28 with TRBJ1-2; no definite D call. The length of the CDR3 is 12 residues. V was clipped by 8 bases and J by 5 bases, with 12 bases between them. Germline V CDR1 and CDR2: MDHEN, SYDVKM. The CDR3 spells CASGLPGYGYTF. CDR3 in DNA: TGTGCCAGCGGCCTCCCGGGGTATGGCTACACCTTC.

In this sample, this clone turned up once. J is TRBJ2-2 and V is TRBV2; D uncertain. The germline V gene has CDR1 SNHLY and CDR2 FYNNEI. Between the trimmed V and J ends, which lost 7 bases and 3 bases, there was a span of 9 bases. The CDR3 consists of 13 residues. CDR3 DNA sequence: TGTGCCAGCAAGTGGGTTGACACCGGGGAGCTGTTTTTT. Translation: CASKWVDTGELFF.

The CDR3 sequence is CASSWGSLTYEQYF. The CDR3 nucleotides are TGTGCCAGCAGCTGGGGGTCCCTAACCTACGAGCAGTACTTC. The rearrangement links TRBV5-6 to TRBJ2-7; D tentatively fits TRBD1 or TRBD2 (5 bases each). Trimming stripped 3 bases from V and 2 bases from J, with 12 bases between. Germline V lookup: CDR1 SGHDT, CDR2 YYEEEE. This CDR3 has 14 amino acids.

This chain uses TRBV19 with TRBJ1-4; D is unclear. Germline V gene lookup returns CDR1 LNHDA and CDR2 SQIVND (reference sequence). Between the trimmed V and J ends, which lost 4 bases and 3 bases, there was a span of 12 bases. This CDR3 is built from 15 residues. CDR3 nucleotides: TGTGCCAGTAGTACCGTGGGGAACTCTAATGAAAAACTGTTTTTT. Its protein product is CASSTVGNSNEKLFF.

The chain has TRBV28 and TRBJ2-3, with TRBD1 identical over 10 bases. Germline values: CDR1 MDHEN, CDR2 SYDVKM. V was pared by 5 bases and J by 2 bases, with 10 bases of the junction left unmatched. The CDR3 consists of 17 residues. The CDR3 DNA reads TGTGCCAGCAGTCTAGCCCGGGACAGGGGTTACACAGATACGCAGTATTTT. Translated, it gives CASSLARDRGYTDTQYF.

The chain joins TRBV5-1 to TRBJ1-3; D unclear. CDR1 and CDR2 (germline): SGHRS, YFSETQ. This CDR3 spans 15 amino acids. Trimming took 1 base from V and 2 from J, leaving 10 bases between them. The CDR3: CASSLTPGTGNTIYF. Here the CDR3 DNA reads TGCGCCAGCAGCTTGACGCCCGGGACTGGAAACACCATATATTTT.

V and J are TRBV28 and TRBJ2-7; possible D gene TRBD2, 6 bases. The CDR3 is 15 residues long. The germline V and J ends were trimmed by 6 bases and 0 bases, with 15 bases remaining between them. Germline lookup yields CDR1 MDHEN and CDR2 SYDVKM. For the CDR3, the DNA is TGTGCCAGCAGATCACGAGCGGGTGTCTCCTACGAGCAGTACTTC. This encodes CASRSRAGVSYEQYF.

J is TRBJ2-3 and V is TRBV3-1 (or the pseudogene TRBV3-2), with TRBD2 matching 13 bases. The CDR3 consists of 16 residues. The trim removed 6 bases at V and 3 bases at J, leaving 6 bases unmatched. Germline V gives CDR1 LGHDT, CDR2 YNNKEL (reference sequence). The CDR3 here is CASSAGLAGATDTQYF. DNA for the CDR3: TGTGCCAGCAGTGCCGGACTAGCGGGAGCGACAGATACGCAGTATTTT.

The chain carries TRBV12-3 or TRBV12-4 and TRBJ1-2; 8 bases are shared with TRBD1. J gave up 7 bases and V 2 bases, and 3 bases lay outside the gene matches. The CDR3 has 13 residues. In nucleotides, the CDR3 is TGTGCCAGCAGTTTACGACAGGGGAGTGGCTACACCTTC. The encoded protein is CASSLRQGSGYTF.

The chain carries TRBV4-2 and TRBJ2-5; D is possibly TRBD1 or TRBD2 (5 bases each). Per the germline V gene, CDR1 is LGHNA and CDR2 is YNFKEQ. Between the trimmed V and J ends, which lost 2 bases and 2 bases, there was a span of 15 bases. The CDR3 loop spans 16 amino acids. CDR3 residues: CASSQIGGVVQETQYF. CDR3 sequence (DNA): TGTGCCAGCAGCCAAATTGGGGGAGTGGTACAAGAGACCCAGTACTTC.

J is TRBJ2-7 and V is TRBV3-1 (or the pseudogene TRBV3-2); D might be TRBD1 or TRBD2, each matching 5 bases. The CDR3 consists of 16 residues. V was trimmed by 0 bases and J by 3 bases, leaving 15 bases between them. Germline CDR1 LGHDT, CDR2 YNNKEL (reference sequence). The CDR3 sequence: CASSQDFGTPNYEQYF. As DNA, the CDR3 is TGTGCCAGCAGCCAAGATTTCGGGACGCCTAACTACGAGCAGTACTTC.

This rearrangement joins TRBV2 to TRBJ1-1, with 8 bases fitting TRBD1. This CDR3 has 14 amino acids. CDR1 is SNHLY, CDR2 FYNNEI, per germline. The trim removed 4 bases at V and 3 bases at J, leaving 4 bases unmatched. The CDR3 is CASSGTGFYTEAFF. The CDR3 DNA is TGTGCCAGCAGTGGGACAGGGTTCTACACTGAAGCTTTCTTT.

The chain combines TRBV19 with TRBJ2-7, with D perhaps matching TRBD1 (6 bases). V lost 5 bases and J 2 bases, leaving 16 bases between the germline ends. The CDR3 loop spans 15 amino acids. CDR1 and CDR2 (germline): LNHDA, SQIVND (reference sequence). CDR3 protein: CASSRGGPSPYEQYF. The DNA of the CDR3 is TGTGCCAGTAGTCGAGGGGGTCCCTCTCCCTACGAGCAGTACTTC.

The chain is built from TRBV19 and TRBJ1-1; maybe TRBD1 (5 bases). Germline CDR1 reads LNHDA; CDR2 reads SQIVND (reference sequence). The V end lost 6 bases, the J end lost 7 bases, and 21 bases lay between the germline ends. CDR3 length: 15 residues. CDR3 region: CASSPLEGTEFEAFF. For the CDR3, the DNA is TGTGCCAGTAGCCCGTTAGAGGGGACGGAATTTGAAGCTTTCTTT.

The genes are TRBV28 and TRBJ1-5, with D unclear. There are 15 residues in the CDR3. Germline CDR1 and CDR2: MDHEN and SYDVKM. V was pared by 6 bases and J by 6 bases, with 18 bases between. The CDR3 DNA reads TGTGCCAGCAGCCGGGCCCTGGGCTTGGGTCAGCCCCAGCATTTT. Translating gives CASSRALGLGQPQHF.

The V call is TRBV6-2 or TRBV6-3, the J call TRBJ2-1; 8 positions agree with TRBD2. Germline CDR1 reads MNHEY; CDR2 reads SVGEGT. With V trimmed by 6 bases and J by 4 bases, 8 bases remained unmatched. CDR3 length equals 15 residues. CDR3 DNA: TGTGCCAGCAGCCCTATCGGGAGGGAGTACAATGAGCAGTTCTTC. Encoded protein: CASSPIGREYNEQFF.

The table lists this clone with a count of one. At one end, the junction sequence differs from germline, possibly due to a read error. This rearrangement joins TRBV5-1 to TRBJ2-7; a possible D gene is TRBD2 (6 bases). Looked up from germline, CDR1 is SGHRS and CDR2 is YFSETQ. The CDR3 spans 16 residues. The CDR3 DNA reads TGCGCCAGCGCTCAAGGGGCTGTGACAGCGGGTTACGTGCAGTACTTC. Encoded protein: CASAQGAVTAGYVQYF. Together with reference TRBV5-1 and TRBJ2-7, the CDR3 gives the full variable domain: KAGVTQTPRYLIKTRGQQVTLSCSPISGHRSVSWYQQTPGQGLQFLFEYFSETQRNKGNFPGRFSGRQFSNSRSEMNVSTLELGDSALYLCASAQGAVTAGYVQYFGPGTRLTVT.

In its sample, this clone was seen a few times. This chain uses TRBV5-1 with TRBJ2-7; D is undetermined. There are 14 residues in the CDR3. From germline, CDR1 is SGHRS and CDR2 YFSETQ. The V and J ends lost 0 bases and 6 bases respectively, with 13 bases between them. CDR3 amino acids: CASSLGASTREQYF. CDR3 DNA: TGCGCCAGCAGCTTGGGAGCCTCCACTCGCGAGCAGTACTTC.

This chain links TRBV28 with TRBJ1-1; no clear D gene. This CDR3 has 13 residues. The ends were cut back, 6 bases at V and 0 bases at J, with 8 bases in the middle. Germline V lookup: CDR1 MDHEN, CDR2 SYDVKM. CDR3 sequence: CASSKQMNTEAFF. The CDR3 DNA reads TGTGCCAGCAGCAAACAGATGAACACTGAAGCTTTCTTT.

The V and J genes are TRBV3-1 (or the pseudogene TRBV3-2) and TRBJ1-2, with 7 bases identical to TRBD1. J gave up 8 bases and V 7 bases, and 7 bases lay outside the gene matches. The CDR3 is 12 residues long. Germline V lookup: CDR1 LGHDT, CDR2 YNNKEL (reference sequence). The DNA for the CDR3 is TGTGCCAGCACCACCAGGGGGACAGGCTACACCTTC. Residues: CASTTRGTGYTF.

The chain uses TRBV2 and TRBJ1-2; D possibly corresponds to TRBD1 (5 bases). Germline loops: CDR1 SNHLY, CDR2 FYNNEI. V shed 6 bases and J shed 4 bases, with 9 bases lying between them. CDR3 length: 12 amino acids. The CDR3 protein is CASSAGTYGYTF. CDR3 DNA: TGTGCCAGCAGCGCCGGGACCTATGGCTACACCTTC.

This clone was seen more than once but under ten times. This chain uses TRBV6-5 with TRBJ1-2; TRBD1 agrees at 7 bases. Germline V CDR1 and CDR2: MNHEY, SVGAGI. CDR3 length: 12 residues. The CDR3 here is CATWGQQMPTTF. CDR3 bases: TGTGCTACATGGGGACAGCAGATGCCTACAACCTTC.

The chain recombines TRBV6-5 with TRBJ1-1; TRBD1 is a possible D gene (6 bases). Germline values: CDR1 MNHEY, CDR2 SVGAGI. The CDR3 sequence is 14 residues long. The germline V and J ends were trimmed by 7 bases and 3 bases, with 15 bases remaining between them. The CDR3 DNA reads as TGTGCCAGCACCGTCTTAAGGGGGGACACTGAAGCTTTCTTT. This translates into CASTVLRGDTEAFF.

The DNA of the CDR3 is TGTGCCAGCTCACCAAAAAAGCAGGGGGCACATGAGCAGTTCTTC. Translated: CASSPKKQGAHEQFF. V is TRBV18 and J is TRBJ2-1, with 8 positions matching TRBD1. The CDR3 extends over 15 amino acids. V lost 2 bases, J lost 8 bases, and 8 bases stayed unmatched. The germline CDR1 and CDR2 sequences are KGHSH and LQKENI. Drawing the rest from reference TRBV18 and TRBJ2-1, the complete variable domain is NAGVMQNPRHLVRRRGQEARLRCSPMKGHSHVYWYRQLPEEGLKFMVYLQKENIIDESGMPKERFSAEFPKEGPSILRIQQVVRGDSAAYFCASSPKKQGAHEQFFGPGTRLTVL.

The chain has TRBV4-1 and TRBJ2-7, with unresolved D. In germline, CDR1 is MGHRA, CDR2 YSYEKL. V dropped 1 base and J dropped 3 bases, with 13 bases sitting between them. The CDR3 consists of 15 residues. CDR3: CASSQGLDLGYEQYF. The CDR3 region has the DNA TGCGCCAGCAGCCAAGGACTCGACTTAGGCTACGAGCAGTACTTC.

The chain is built from TRBV7-2 and TRBJ2-7; maybe TRBD1 (5 bases). The CDR3 loop spans 14 amino acids. Trimming stripped 3 bases from V and 1 base from J, with 10 bases between. The germline CDR1 and CDR2 sequences are SGHTA and FQGNSA. The CDR3 nucleotides read TGTGCCAGCAGCTTGGTGGGGCAGTCCTACGAGCAGTACTTC. It translates to CASSLVGQSYEQYF.

The CDR3 bases are TGTGCCAGCTCTCCCACGGGACCGATGAACACTGAAGCTTTCTTT. It yields the protein CASSPTGPMNTEAFF. V usage is TRBV18 and J usage is TRBJ1-1, with D tentatively TRBD1 (5 bases). This CDR3 comprises 15 residues. V was shortened by 6 bases and J by 0 bases, with 14 bases between the two germline ends. Germline V lookup: CDR1 KGHSH, CDR2 LQKENI.

The chain carries TRBV5-1 and TRBJ2-3; D uncertain. The CDR3 has 14 residues. Germline values: CDR1 SGHRS, CDR2 YFSETQ. V was cut by 2 bases and J by 2 bases, with 9 bases left in between. In DNA, the CDR3 is TGCGCCAGCAGCTTAATACAGTACACAGATACGCAGTATTTT. Translation gives CASSLIQYTDTQYF.

DNA for the CDR3: TGTGCCAGTAGAGAGGCGACTGAAGCTTTCTTT. Encoded protein: CASREATEAFF. The chain joins TRBV19 to TRBJ1-1; the D is unclear. Germline values: CDR1 LNHDA, CDR2 SQIVND (reference sequence). This CDR3 region has 11 residues. Trimming pared 6 bases from V and 5 bases from J, leaving 7 bases between.